The rows below give T cell receptor beta chains drawn from one sample of a study of T cells in Graves' hyperthyroidism and ophthalmopathy. From the multiplex PCR reads, TCRdb called clonotypes with MiXCR, one entry per CDR3 protein. The sample carries 550,000 to 800,000 distinct CDR3 sequences, roughly 17% recorded once. Sequencing input: blood. The receptors were sampled from a man aged 50 or older with Graves' hyperthyroidism. CDR3s include the opening cysteine and the closing phenylalanine or tryptophan.

cdr3_length: 15; v_call: TRBV6-1; j_call: TRBJ2-6; cdr3_aa: CASSQINSGANVLTF
cdr3_length: 16; v_call: TRBV27; j_call: TRBJ1-5; cdr3_aa: CASSLWGQGPRQPQHF
cdr3_length: 14; v_call: TRBV28; j_call: TRBJ2-5; cdr3_aa: CASSFGDRGETQYF
cdr3_length: 15; v_call: TRBV12-3/TRBV12-4; j_call: TRBJ1-5; cdr3_aa: CASSITAHSNQPQHF
cdr3_length: 13; v_call: TRBV28; j_call: TRBJ2-7; cdr3_aa: CASSQGQIFEQYF
cdr3_length: 15; v_call: TRBV7-2; j_call: TRBJ2-5; cdr3_aa: CASSLGGAGGETQYF
cdr3_length: 15; v_call: TRBV11-2; j_call: TRBJ2-7; cdr3_aa: CASSSVSGGDYEQYF
cdr3_length: 16; v_call: TRBV7-2; j_call: TRBJ2-1; cdr3_aa: CASSTYGRETYNEQFF
cdr3_length: 16; v_call: TRBV2; j_call: TRBJ2-2; cdr3_aa: CASRPGLAGSGGELFF
cdr3_length: 14; v_call: TRBV11-2; j_call: TRBJ1-1; cdr3_aa: CASSWGGGRTEAFF
cdr3_length: 15; v_call: TRBV2; j_call: TRBJ1-6; cdr3_aa: CASNPEGQRNSPLHF
cdr3_length: 15; v_call: TRBV9; j_call: TRBJ1-1; cdr3_aa: CASSSLGGGFTEAFF
cdr3_length: 15; v_call: TRBV5-1; j_call: TRBJ2-2; cdr3_aa: CASSPTGRPTGELFF
cdr3_length: 14; v_call: TRBV12-3/TRBV12-4; j_call: TRBJ2-7; cdr3_aa: CASNAGTSNYEQYF
cdr3_length: 13; v_call: TRBV12-3/TRBV12-4; j_call: TRBJ1-4; cdr3_aa: CASRDSANEKLFF
cdr3_length: 14; v_call: TRBV3-1; j_call: TRBJ1-2; cdr3_aa: CASSQVTGYYGYTF
cdr3_length: 17; v_call: TRBV19; j_call: TRBJ2-1; cdr3_aa: CASRLGLAGGGYNEQFF
cdr3_length: 15; v_call: TRBV10-1; j_call: TRBJ2-3; cdr3_aa: CASSEGRIFADTQYF
cdr3_length: 13; v_call: TRBV27; j_call: TRBJ1-1; cdr3_aa: CASSLGSSTEAFF
cdr3_length: 15; v_call: TRBV12-3/TRBV12-4; j_call: TRBJ1-2; cdr3_aa: CASISYRRANYGYTF
cdr3_length: 10; v_call: TRBV29-1; j_call: TRBJ2-7; cdr3_aa: CSVGQYEQYF
cdr3_length: 15; v_call: TRBV3-1; j_call: TRBJ1-5; cdr3_aa: CASSQNPGGNQPQHF
cdr3_length: 15; v_call: TRBV27; j_call: TRBJ2-1; cdr3_aa: CASSPQSIPNNEQFF
cdr3_length: 14; v_call: TRBV24-1; j_call: TRBJ2-5; cdr3_aa: CATSDWKRRETQYF